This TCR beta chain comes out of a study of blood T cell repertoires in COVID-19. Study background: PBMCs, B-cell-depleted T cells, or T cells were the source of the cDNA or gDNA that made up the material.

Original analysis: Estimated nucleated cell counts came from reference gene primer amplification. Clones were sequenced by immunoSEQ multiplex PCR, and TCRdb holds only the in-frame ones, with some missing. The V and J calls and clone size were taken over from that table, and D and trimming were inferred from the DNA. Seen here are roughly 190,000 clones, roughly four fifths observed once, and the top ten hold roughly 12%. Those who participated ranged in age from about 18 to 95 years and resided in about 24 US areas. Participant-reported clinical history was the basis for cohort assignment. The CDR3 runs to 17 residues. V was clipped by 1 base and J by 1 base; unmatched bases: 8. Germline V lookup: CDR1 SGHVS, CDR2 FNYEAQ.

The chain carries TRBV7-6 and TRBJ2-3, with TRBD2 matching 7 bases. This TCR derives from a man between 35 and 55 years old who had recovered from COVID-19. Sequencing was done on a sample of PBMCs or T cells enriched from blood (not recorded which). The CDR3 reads CASSLGEGRAGTDTQYF. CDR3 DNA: TGTGCCAGCAGCTTAGGGGAGGGGAGGGCCGGCACAGATACGCAGTATTTT.